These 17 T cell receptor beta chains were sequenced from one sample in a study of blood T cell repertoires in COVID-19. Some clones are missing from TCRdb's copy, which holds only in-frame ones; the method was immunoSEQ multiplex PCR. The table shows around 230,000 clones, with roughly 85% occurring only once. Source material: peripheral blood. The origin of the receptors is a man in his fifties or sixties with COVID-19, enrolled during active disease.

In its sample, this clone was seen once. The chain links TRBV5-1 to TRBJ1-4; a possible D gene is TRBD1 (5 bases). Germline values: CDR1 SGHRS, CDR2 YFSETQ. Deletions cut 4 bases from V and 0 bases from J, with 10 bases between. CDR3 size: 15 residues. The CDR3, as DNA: TGCGCCAGCAGCCAAATAGGGGCAACTAATGAAAAACTGTTTTTT. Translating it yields CASSQIGATNEKLFF.

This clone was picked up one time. For the CDR3, the DNA is TGTGCCAGTAACCAGGCGGCGGCGGGTGGAAACACCATATATTTT. Translating gives CASNQAAAGGNTIYF. The chain carries TRBV19 and TRBJ1-3; D gene ambiguous. Germline CDR1 and CDR2: LNHDA and SQIVND (reference sequence). The CDR3 contains 15 residues. V lost 7 bases and J lost 3, with 16 bases in between.

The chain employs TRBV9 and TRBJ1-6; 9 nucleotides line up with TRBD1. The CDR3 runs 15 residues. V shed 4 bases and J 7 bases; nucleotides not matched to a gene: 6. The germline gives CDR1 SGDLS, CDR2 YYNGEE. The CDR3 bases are TGTGCCAGCAGCCGGGACAGGGCGGAAAATTCACCCCTCCACTTT. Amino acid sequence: CASSRDRAENSPLHF.

DNA for the CDR3: TGCGCCAGCAGGGCAGGGGAAGGTCTTTCACCCCTCCACTTT. Protein sequence: CASRAGEGLSPLHF. V and J are TRBV10-2 and TRBJ1-6; D is perhaps TRBD1 (6 bases). Per the germline V gene, CDR1 is WSHSY and CDR2 is SAAADI. CDR3 length equals 14 residues. The V end lost 6 bases, the J end lost 9 bases, and 15 bases lay between the germline ends.

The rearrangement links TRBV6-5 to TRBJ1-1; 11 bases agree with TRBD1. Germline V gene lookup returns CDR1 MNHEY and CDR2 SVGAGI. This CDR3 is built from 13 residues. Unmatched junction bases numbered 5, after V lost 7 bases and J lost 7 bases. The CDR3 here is CASKGTGGGEAFF. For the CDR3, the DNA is TGTGCCAGCAAAGGGACAGGGGGTGGTGAAGCTTTCTTT.

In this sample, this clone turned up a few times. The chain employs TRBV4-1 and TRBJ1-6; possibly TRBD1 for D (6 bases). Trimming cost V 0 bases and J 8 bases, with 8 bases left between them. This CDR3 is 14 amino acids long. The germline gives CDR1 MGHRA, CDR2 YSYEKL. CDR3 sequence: CASSQEGAHSPLHF. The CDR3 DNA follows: TGCGCCAGCAGCCAAGAGGGGGCTCATTCACCCCTCCACTTT.

CDR3 protein: CASSTHGSSGVSGELFF. CDR3 bases: TGTGCCAGTAGTACCCACGGGTCTAGCGGGGTTTCAGGGGAGCTGTTTTTT. The V gene is TRBV19, the J gene TRBJ2-2; 9 bases align to TRBD2. J was trimmed by 8 bases and V by 4 bases; bases with no gene match: 14. The length of the CDR3 is 17 residues. The V gene's germline CDR1 is LNHDA and CDR2 SQIVND (reference sequence). The whole variable domain, filled in from reference TRBV19 and TRBJ2-2, reads DGGITQSPKYLFRKEGQNVTLSCEQNLNHDAMYWYRQDPGQGLRLIYYSQIVNDFQKGDIAEGYSVSREKKESFPLTVTSAQKNPTAFYLCASSTHGSSGVSGELFFGEGSRLTVL.

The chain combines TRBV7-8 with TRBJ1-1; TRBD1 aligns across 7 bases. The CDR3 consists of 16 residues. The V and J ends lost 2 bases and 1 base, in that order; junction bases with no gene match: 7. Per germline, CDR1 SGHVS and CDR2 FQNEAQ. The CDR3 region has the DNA TGTGCCAGCAGCTTAAGTTGGACAGGAGAGAACACTGAAGCTTTCTTT. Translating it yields CASSLSWTGENTEAFF.

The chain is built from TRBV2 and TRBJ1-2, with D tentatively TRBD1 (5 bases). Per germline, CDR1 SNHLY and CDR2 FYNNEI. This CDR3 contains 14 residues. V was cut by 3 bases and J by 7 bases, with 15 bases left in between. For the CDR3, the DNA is TGTGCCAGCAGTGAGTGGCAGGGTCGGACTGGCTACACCTTC. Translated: CASSEWQGRTGYTF. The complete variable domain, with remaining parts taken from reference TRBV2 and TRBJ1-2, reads EPEVTQTPSHQVTQMGQEVILRCVPISNHLYFYWYRQILGQKVEFLVSFYNNEISEKSEIFDDQFSVERPDGSNFTLKIRSTKLEDSAMYFCASSEWQGRTGYTFGSGTRLTVV.

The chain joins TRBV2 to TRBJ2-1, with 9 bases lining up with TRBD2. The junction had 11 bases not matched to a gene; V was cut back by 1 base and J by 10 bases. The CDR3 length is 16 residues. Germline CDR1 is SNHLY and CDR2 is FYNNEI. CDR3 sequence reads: CASSEGASGDFWEQFF. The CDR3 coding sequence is TGTGCCAGCAGTGAAGGGGCTAGCGGGGATTTTTGGGAGCAGTTCTTC.

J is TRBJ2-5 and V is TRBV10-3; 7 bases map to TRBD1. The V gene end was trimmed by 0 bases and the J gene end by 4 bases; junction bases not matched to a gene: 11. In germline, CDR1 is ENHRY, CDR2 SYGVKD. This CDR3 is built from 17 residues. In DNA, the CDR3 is TGTGCCATCAGTGAGTCAGGGACCGAGACAGGGCGAGAGACCCAGTACTTC. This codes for CAISESGTETGRETQYF.

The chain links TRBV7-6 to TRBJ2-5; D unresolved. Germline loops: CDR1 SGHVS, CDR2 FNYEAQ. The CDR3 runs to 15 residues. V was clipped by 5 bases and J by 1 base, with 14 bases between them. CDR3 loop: CASSLYRLSQETQYF. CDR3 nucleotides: TGTGCCAGCAGCCTTTATCGACTCTCCCAAGAGACCCAGTACTTC. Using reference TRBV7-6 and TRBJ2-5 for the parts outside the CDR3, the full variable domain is GAGVSQSPRYKVTKRGQDVALRCDPISGHVSLYWYRQALGQGPEFLTYFNYEAQQDKSGLPNDRFSAERPEGSISTLTIQRTEQRDSAMYRCASSLYRLSQETQYFGPGTRLLVL.

The chain's CDR3 is CASSLGASTDTQYF. CDR3 in DNA: TGTGCCAGCAGCTTAGGGGCGAGCACAGATACGCAGTATTTT. The V call is TRBV7-9, the J call TRBJ2-3; D not certain. V lost 1 base to trimming and J lost 0 bases, with 5 bases between them. The germline V gene encodes CDR1 SEHNR and CDR2 FQNEAQ (reference sequence). This CDR3 spans 14 amino acids. Drawing the rest from reference TRBV7-9 and TRBJ2-3, the complete variable domain is DTGVSQNPRHKITKRGQNVTFRCDPISEHNRLYWYRQTLGQGPEFLTYFQNEAQLEKSRLLSDRFSAERPKGSFSTLEIQRTEQGDSAMYLCASSLGASTDTQYFGPGTRLTVL.

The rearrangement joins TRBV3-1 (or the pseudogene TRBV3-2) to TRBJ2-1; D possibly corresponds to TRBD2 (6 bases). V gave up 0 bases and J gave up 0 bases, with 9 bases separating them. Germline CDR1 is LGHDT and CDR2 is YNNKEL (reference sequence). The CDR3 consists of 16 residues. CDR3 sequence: CASSQDGGSSYNEQFF. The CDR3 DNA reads TGTGCCAGCAGCCAAGATGGAGGGAGCTCCTACAATGAGCAGTTCTTC.

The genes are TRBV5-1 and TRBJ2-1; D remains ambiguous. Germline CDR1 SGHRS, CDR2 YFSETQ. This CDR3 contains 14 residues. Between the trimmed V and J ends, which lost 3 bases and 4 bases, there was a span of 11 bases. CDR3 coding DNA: TGCGCCAGCAGCTCGGCGGCGGCGTACAATGAGCAGTTCTTC. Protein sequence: CASSSAAAYNEQFF.

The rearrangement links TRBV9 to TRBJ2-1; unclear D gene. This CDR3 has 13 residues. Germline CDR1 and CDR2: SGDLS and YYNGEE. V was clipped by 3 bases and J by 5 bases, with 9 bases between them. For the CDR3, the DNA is TGTGCCAGCAGCGACGACTGGCACAATGAGCAGTTCTTC. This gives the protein CASSDDWHNEQFF.

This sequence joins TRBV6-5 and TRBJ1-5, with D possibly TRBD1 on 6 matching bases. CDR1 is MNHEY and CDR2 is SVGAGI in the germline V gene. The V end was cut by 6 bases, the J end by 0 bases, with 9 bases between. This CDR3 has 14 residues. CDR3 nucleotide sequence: TGTGCCAGCAGGAGACAGGTTAGCAATCAGCCCCAGCATTTT. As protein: CASRRQVSNQPQHF.